These 22 T cell receptor beta chains originate from one sample sequenced in a study of T-cell memory formation after mild COVID-19. TCRdb passed the 5' RACE reads through MiXCR, listing each CDR3 protein once. The table includes roughly 500,000 distinct CDR3 sequences, roughly 22% detected once. Sequencing was performed on PBMCs or a T cell subset sorted from them (not recorded which). These receptors were collected from an adult woman who had mild COVID-19 (a few samples of this study predate the infection). Cell type and time point are not known.

This clonotype was recorded a few times. The chain carries TRBV4-1 and TRBJ2-7; 9 bases match TRBD1. The CDR3 runs 15 residues. The V gene end was trimmed by 4 bases and the J gene end by 3 bases; junction bases not matched to a gene: 7. CDR1 is MGHRA and CDR2 is YSYEKL in the germline V gene. The CDR3 loop reads CASSPFLTGGYEQYF. As DNA, the CDR3 is TGCGCCAGCAGCCCTTTCTTGACAGGGGGCTACGAGCAGTACTTC.

The chain uses TRBV6-1 and TRBJ2-7; D not resolved. The length of the CDR3 is 11 residues. The ends were cut back, 9 bases at V and 2 bases at J, with 8 bases in the middle. Per germline, CDR1 MNHNS and CDR2 SASEGT. The CDR3 region is CASLDAYEQYF. The CDR3 nucleotides read TGTGCCAGTCTTGACGCCTACGAGCAGTACTTC.

This clonotype was seen a few times. The chain uses TRBV7-3 and TRBJ2-2, with 11 nucleotides matching TRBD2. J lost 4 bases, V lost 8 bases, and 6 bases had no gene match. Per the germline V gene, CDR1 is SGHTA and CDR2 is FQGTGA. The CDR3 has 15 residues. The DNA of the CDR3 is TGTGCCAGCGGCCTAGCGGGGGGCGGCACCGGGGAGCTGTTTTTT. This translates into CASGLAGGGTGELFF.

The V call is TRBV5-1, the J call TRBJ2-3; 9 bases are shared with TRBD1. This CDR3 spans 18 amino acids. The V and J ends lost 1 base and 5 bases, in that order; junction bases with no gene match: 14. From germline, CDR1 is SGHRS and CDR2 YFSETQ. CDR3 sequence: CASSLPSLNRDREDTQYF. CDR3 nucleotide sequence: TGCGCCAGCAGCTTGCCGAGTCTTAACCGGGACAGGGAAGATACGCAGTATTTT.

This chain joins TRBV5-6 and TRBJ2-4; 11 nucleotides agree with TRBD1. The CDR3 contains 17 residues. Looked up from germline, CDR1 is SGHDT and CDR2 is YYEEEE. With V trimmed by 3 bases and J by 4 bases, 9 bases remained unmatched. CDR3 DNA: TGTGCCAGCAGCTCGGCGGGGACAGGGGGACTTAAAAACATTCAGTACTTC. Protein: CASSSAGTGGLKNIQYF.

The chain combines TRBV15 with TRBJ1-4; no clear D gene. V lost 0 bases to trimming and J lost 1 base, with 9 bases between them. The CDR3 totals 16 residues. The germline gives CDR1 LNHNV, CDR2 YYDKDF (reference sequence). Written as DNA, the CDR3 is TGTGCCACCAGCAGAGATCAGCCAGGAACTAATGAAAAACTGTTTTTT. Protein: CATSRDQPGTNEKLFF.

The CDR3 DNA is TGTGCCAGCAGTCCCCAGGGGGCGAATCAGCCCCAGCATTTT. Protein: CASSPQGANQPQHF. The V gene is TRBV12-3 or TRBV12-4, the J gene TRBJ1-5, with TRBD1 matching over 8 bases. Trimming cost V 5 bases and J 4 bases; bases outside gene matches: 4. CDR3 size: 14 residues.

A few counts support this clonotype. The genes are TRBV12-3 or TRBV12-4 and TRBJ1-4; maybe TRBD1 (5 bases). The V gene lost 6 bases and the J gene lost 7 bases, with 15 bases spanning the gap. CDR3 length: 14 amino acids. DNA for the CDR3: TGTGCCAGCAGCCCTGGGGGAGTGGTTGAAAAACTGTTTTTT. Encoded protein: CASSPGGVVEKLFF.

V is TRBV24-1 and J is TRBJ2-1; 8 nucleotides align to TRBD2. V was clipped by 3 bases and J by 8 bases; unmatched bases: 8. The CDR3 covers 15 residues. Germline values: CDR1 KGHDR, CDR2 SFDVKD. CDR3 loop: CATSDPRSGGYEQFF. CDR3 sequence (DNA): TGTGCCACCAGTGATCCGCGGAGCGGGGGTTATGAGCAGTTCTTC.

The chain is built from TRBV3-1 and TRBJ2-5; TRBD2 aligns across 8 bases. The CDR3 runs 16 residues. The V segment lost 5 bases and the J segment 1 base; nucleotides outside the gene matches: 9. Germline V CDR1 and CDR2: LGHDT, YNNKEL (reference sequence). The CDR3 coding sequence is TGTGCCAGCAGCTCACCCCGCGGGGGGATCCAAGAGACCCAGTACTTC. Translating gives CASSSPRGGIQETQYF.

This clonotype was found a few times. Germline is not matched at one junction end, which may reflect a read error. V is TRBV7-7 and J is TRBJ2-1, with 14 bases identical to TRBD2. The germline gives CDR1 SSHAT, CDR2 FNYEAQ (reference sequence). CDR3 length equals 15 residues. The CDR3 spells CASSLGTSGSNEQFF. The CDR3 region has the DNA TGTGCTAGCAGCCTAGGGACTAGCGGGAGCAATGAGCAGTTCTTC.

The chain uses TRBV2 and TRBJ2-1; no definite D call. In germline, CDR1 is SNHLY, CDR2 FYNNEI. V lost 2 bases, J lost 6 bases, and 8 bases lay in between. The CDR3 runs to 13 residues. The CDR3 reads CASSEPYGNEQFF. The CDR3 DNA sequence: TGTGCCAGCAGTGAACCCTACGGCAATGAGCAGTTCTTC. The full variable domain, rest sourced from reference TRBV2 and TRBJ2-1, is EPEVTQTPSHQVTQMGQEVILRCVPISNHLYFYWYRQILGQKVEFLVSFYNNEISEKSEIFDDQFSVERPDGSNFTLKIRSTKLEDSAMYFCASSEPYGNEQFFGPGTRLTVL.

The chain has TRBV12-3 or TRBV12-4 and TRBJ2-1, with D possibly matching TRBD2 (5 bases). The CDR3 covers 15 residues. Trimming took 3 bases from V and 4 from J, leaving 13 bases between them. The CDR3 loop is CASSFLGAAYNEQFF. CDR3 DNA: TGTGCCAGCAGTTTCTTGGGAGCGGCGTACAATGAGCAGTTCTTC.

This clonotype was seen many times. This chain connects TRBV4-2 to TRBJ2-3; D unresolved. Trimming removed 1 base from V and 5 bases from J, with 7 bases in between. Germline V lookup: CDR1 LGHNA, CDR2 YNFKEQ. CDR3 length: 13 residues. The CDR3 DNA reads TGTGCCAGCAGCCAAGGTCCAGGAGATACGCAGTATTTT. This gives the protein CASSQGPGDTQYF.

This chain joins TRBV12-5 and TRBJ1-1; 8 bases fit TRBD1. Germline-derived CDR1 and CDR2 are LGHNT and FRNRAP. The J segment lost 2 bases and the V segment lost 5 bases, leaving 7 bases of the junction unmatched. The CDR3 is made up of 15 amino acids. The CDR3 region has the DNA TGTGCTAGTGGTGGACAGGGAGGGCTAAACACTGAAGCTTTCTTT. Amino acid sequence: CASGGQGGLNTEAFF.

A few counts support this clonotype. This chain uses TRBV29-1 with TRBJ1-2, with TRBD1 matching 7 bases. The J segment lost 8 bases and the V segment lost 3 bases, leaving 15 bases of the junction unmatched. The CDR3 runs to 15 residues. In germline, CDR1 is SQVTM, CDR2 ANQGSEA. The CDR3 bases are TGCAGCGTTGACCGCCGGGACAGCCTTCTCGAGGGCTACACCTTC. This sequence encodes CSVDRRDSLLEGYTF.

This clonotype was seen only a few times. The chain combines TRBV20-1 with TRBJ1-2; the D is unclear. CDR3 length equals 13 residues. V was pared by 6 bases and J by 0 bases, with 11 bases between. The germline CDR1 and CDR2 sequences are DFQATT and SNEGSKA (reference sequence). Here the CDR3 reads CSARARANYGYTF. CDR3 DNA sequence: TGCAGTGCACGGGCTCGGGCTAACTATGGCTACACCTTC.

This clonotype showed up just a few times. The V gene is TRBV12-3 or TRBV12-4, the J gene TRBJ2-5; 7 nucleotides line up with TRBD1. V gave up 5 bases and J gave up 5 bases; unmatched junction bases: 11. This CDR3 is built from 15 residues. Here the CDR3 reads CASSLRDRDYETQYF. The CDR3 nucleotides read TGTGCCAGCAGTCTACGAGACAGGGATTACGAGACCCAGTACTTC.

This clonotype turned up a few times. This CDR3 reads CASSGGNGGVSYEQYF. CDR3 nucleotides: TGTGCCAGCAGTGGAGGTAACGGGGGAGTCTCCTACGAGCAGTACTTC. The rearrangement uses TRBV6-2 or TRBV6-3 and TRBJ2-7; D might be TRBD2 (6 bases). Between the trimmed V and J ends, which lost 5 bases and 0 bases, there was a span of 17 bases. The CDR3 is made up of 16 amino acids. From germline, CDR1 is MNHEY and CDR2 SVGEGT.

J is TRBJ1-2 and V is TRBV3-1, with D unresolved. The CDR3 is 15 residues long. V shed 1 base and J shed 8 bases, with 17 bases lying between them. Germline V CDR1 and CDR2: LGHDT, YNNKEL (reference sequence). CDR3: CASSQGAGLLGGYTF. CDR3 nucleotide sequence: TGTGCCAGCAGCCAAGGGGCAGGCCTACTCGGAGGCTACACCTTC.

A word on this clonotype: This may arise from a read error, as a much more abundant clone is one base away. V and J are TRBV7-8 and TRBJ2-1; D is unresolved. CDR1 and CDR2 from the germline V gene are SGHVS and FQNEAQ. Trimming cost V 1 base and J 0 bases, with 7 bases left between them. The CDR3 length is 15 residues. The CDR3 region has the DNA TGTGCCAGCAGCTTAGGGTGGGGCTCCTACAATGAGCAGTTCTTC. Protein: CASSLGWGSYNEQFF.

This chain's CDR3 is CASSRGTATEAFF. The DNA of the CDR3 is TGTGCCAGCAGTCGTGGGACAGCCACTGAAGCTTTCTTT. This rearrangement joins TRBV6-5 to TRBJ1-1; 7 nucleotides agree with TRBD1. V dropped 5 bases and J dropped 4; count of bases not matched to a gene: 4. Germline V CDR1 and CDR2: MNHEY, SVGAGI. This CDR3 region has 13 residues.